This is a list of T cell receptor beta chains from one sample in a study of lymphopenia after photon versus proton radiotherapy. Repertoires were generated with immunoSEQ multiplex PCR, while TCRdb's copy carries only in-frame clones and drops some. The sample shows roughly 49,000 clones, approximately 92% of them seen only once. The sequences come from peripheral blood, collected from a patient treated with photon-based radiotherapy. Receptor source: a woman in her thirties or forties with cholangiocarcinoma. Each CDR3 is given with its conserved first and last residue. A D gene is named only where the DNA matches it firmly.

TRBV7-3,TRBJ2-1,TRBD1,CASSSRDRGYNEQFF
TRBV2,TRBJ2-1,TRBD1,CASSATGSSYNEQFF
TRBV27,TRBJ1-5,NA,CASSFGQGGGQPQHF
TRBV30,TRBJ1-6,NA,CAWGAGSPLHF
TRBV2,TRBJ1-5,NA,CATKQSSNQPQHF
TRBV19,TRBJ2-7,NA,CATSNTFEQYF
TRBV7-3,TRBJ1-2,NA,CASSSNLQGVRGYTF
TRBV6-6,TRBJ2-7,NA,CASMGRNEQYF
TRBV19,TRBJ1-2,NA,CASSISVAGLTF
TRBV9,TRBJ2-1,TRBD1,CASSVGTGGYEQFF
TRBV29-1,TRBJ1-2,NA,CSVGFGGGYTF
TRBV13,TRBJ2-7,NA,CASSSLQGYEQYF
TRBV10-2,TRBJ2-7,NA,CASSETRLGSVQYF
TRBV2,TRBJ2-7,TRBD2,CASTQSGRAGAGEQYF
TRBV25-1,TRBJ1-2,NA,CASSEGTAPAYGYTF
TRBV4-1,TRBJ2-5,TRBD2,CASSLLAGGPVETQYF
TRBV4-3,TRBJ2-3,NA,CASSQDMAASGTDTQYF
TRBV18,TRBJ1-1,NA,CASSPGADTEAFF
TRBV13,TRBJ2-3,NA,CASSLRGPPPDTQYF
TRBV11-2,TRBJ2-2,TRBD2,CASSLGSGVNTGELFF
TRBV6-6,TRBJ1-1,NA,CASSGKDTRGAFF
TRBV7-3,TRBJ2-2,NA,CASSSSTAELFF
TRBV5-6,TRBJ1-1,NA,CASSLEVVGAEAFF
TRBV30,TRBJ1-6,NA,CAWSGGDSPLHF
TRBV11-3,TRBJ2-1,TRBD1,CASSLGGGAGNEQFF
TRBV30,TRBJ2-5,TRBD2,CAWSVDPGLAGGPRLETQYF
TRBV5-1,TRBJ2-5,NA,CASSLGWDQETQYF
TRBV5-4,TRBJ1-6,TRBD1,CASSFNSGQRNSPLHF
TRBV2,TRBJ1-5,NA,CASTGDGNQPQHF
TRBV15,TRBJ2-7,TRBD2,CATSLRGGALNTREQYF
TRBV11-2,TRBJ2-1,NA,CASSLEHPRNEQFF
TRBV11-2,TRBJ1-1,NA,CASSPIPRAEAFF
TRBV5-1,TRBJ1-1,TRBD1,CASSFGTGALATEAFF
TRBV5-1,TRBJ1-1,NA,CASSEQNTEAFF
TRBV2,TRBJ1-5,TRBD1,CASREGQGPYQPQHF
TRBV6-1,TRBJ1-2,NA,CAVGGADGYTF
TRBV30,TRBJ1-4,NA,CAWSGSTNEKLFF
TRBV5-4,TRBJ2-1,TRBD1,CASSTRQGIDNEQFF
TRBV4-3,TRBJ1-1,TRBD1,CASSQDRTGQGEAFF
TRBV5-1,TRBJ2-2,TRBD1,CASSPGQGNTGELFF